The 5 T cell receptor beta chains reported below all come from one sample, sequenced in a study of T cells in Graves' hyperthyroidism and ophthalmopathy. What was amplified from RNA transcripts were TCR beta CDR3 regions. Carried out on the TCR CDR3, a first-round RT-PCR used the HTBI primer set. From the multiplex PCR reads, TCRdb called clonotypes with MiXCR, one entry per CDR3 protein. The sample records around 690,000 distinct CDR3 sequences, 20% being singletons. The sequenced material came from blood. These receptors were taken from a man aged 25 to 45 with Graves' ophthalmopathy.

Only a few counts were recorded for this clonotype. The chain uses TRBV20-1 and TRBJ1-1; 7 bases line up with TRBD1. Per the germline V gene, CDR1 is DFQATT and CDR2 is SNEGSKA (reference sequence). There are 12 residues in the CDR3. The J segment lost 6 bases and the V segment lost 5 bases, leaving 6 bases of the junction unmatched. CDR3 residues: CSAGGQRAEAFF. CDR3 DNA: TGCAGTGCTGGGGGACAGCGGGCTGAAGCTTTCTTT.

The rearrangement joins TRBV29-1 to TRBJ2-7, with 9 nucleotides matching TRBD1. The CDR3 extends over 12 amino acids. The V gene end was trimmed by 4 bases and the J gene end by 4 bases; junction bases not matched to a gene: 2. Germline values: CDR1 SQVTM, CDR2 ANQGSEA. The CDR3 region is CSVVGTGYEQYF. CDR3 bases: TGCAGCGTTGTGGGGACAGGGTACGAGCAGTACTTC.

At least ten counts were recorded for this clonotype. This chain uses TRBV27 with TRBJ2-3; either TRBD1 or TRBD2 may supply D (5 bases each). The CDR3 covers 13 residues. V lost 6 bases and J 4 bases, leaving 11 bases between the germline ends. Germline assignment: CDR1 MNHEY and CDR2 SMNVEV (reference sequence). CDR3: CASRAGSADTQYF. In nucleotides, the CDR3 is TGTGCCAGCAGGGCAGGGAGTGCAGATACGCAGTATTTT.

Ten or more counts support this clonotype. V is TRBV15 and J is TRBJ2-3; 8 bases fit TRBD2. J lost 0 bases, V lost 5 bases, and 7 bases had no gene match. CDR1 and CDR2 from the germline V gene are LNHNV and YYDKDF (reference sequence). The CDR3 is 16 residues long. The CDR3 is CATSSSLAESTDTQYF. In DNA, the CDR3 is TGTGCCACCAGCTCTTCACTAGCGGAAAGCACAGATACGCAGTATTTT.

This clonotype was seen more than once but under ten times. This rearrangement joins TRBV20-1 to TRBJ1-2, with TRBD1 as a possible D gene (6 bases). This CDR3 has 11 residues. Germline CDR1 reads DFQATT; CDR2 reads SNEGSKA (reference sequence). V lost 8 bases and J lost 4, with 11 bases in between. CDR3 sequence: CSPRGGYGYTF. The DNA of the CDR3 is TGCAGTCCCCGAGGGGGCTATGGCTACACCTTC.